This is a list of T cell receptor beta chains from one sample in a study of Ad26.COV2.S vaccination and SARS-CoV-2 variants. The table came from immunoSEQ multiplex PCR; TCRdb's copy has only in-frame clones and leaves some out. The data contain approximately 460,000 clones, about 89% of them seen just once; the ten biggest clones take up around 1.6%. The sample here was peripheral blood, taken in a trial of Ad26.COV2.S vaccine versus placebo. Every receptor here comes from a person aged 18-65 years who received the Ad26.COV2.S COVID-19 vaccine or a placebo. Each CDR3 is given with its conserved first and last residue. D genes are given only for firm matches. The listing skips clone size in some rows; elsewhere it reads once, few, many or a size class.

CDR3 length: 15; D gene: .; V gene: TRBV27; J gene: TRBJ2-7; clone size: .; CDR3 DNA: TGTGCCAGCAGCCAAACCGGACGGGAACCCTACGAGCAGTACTTC; CDR3 protein: CASSQTGREPYEQYF
CDR3 length: 14; D gene: .; V gene: TRBV19; J gene: TRBJ2-2; clone size: .; CDR3 DNA: TGTGCCAGTAGTATAATCGGAGGGACCGGGGAGCTGTTTTTT; CDR3 protein: CASSIIGGTGELFF
CDR3 length: 17; D gene: TRBD1; V gene: TRBV4-3; J gene: TRBJ1-4; clone size: .; CDR3 DNA: TGCGCCAGCAGCCAAGAATCCTCGGACAGGGGACGTGAAAAACTGTTTTTT; CDR3 protein: CASSQESSDRGREKLFF
CDR3 length: 11; D gene: TRBD2; V gene: TRBV7-9; J gene: TRBJ2-4; clone size: .; CDR3 DNA: TGTGCCAGCAGCTCGGGGGGCATTCAGTACTTC; CDR3 protein: CASSSGGIQYF
CDR3 length: 15; D gene: .; V gene: TRBV29-1; J gene: TRBJ2-1; clone size: .; CDR3 DNA: TGCAGCGTCGCGAGCTTGGGACTCCAGCGGAATGAGCAGTTCTTC; CDR3 protein: CSVASLGLQRNEQFF
CDR3 length: 15; D gene: TRBD1; V gene: TRBV10-3; J gene: TRBJ1-2; clone size: .; CDR3 DNA: TGTGCCATCAGAAAGGGACAGGGTATTTACTATGGCTACACCTTC; CDR3 protein: CAIRKGQGIYYGYTF
CDR3 length: 14; D gene: .; V gene: TRBV6-2/TRBV6-3; J gene: TRBJ1-1; clone size: once; CDR3 DNA: TGTGCCAGCAGTTTTACTCTGGAAGCACGTGAAGCTTTCTTT; CDR3 protein: CASSFTLEAREAFF
CDR3 length: 15; D gene: TRBD2; V gene: TRBV5-4; J gene: TRBJ2-3; clone size: .; CDR3 DNA: TGTGCCAGCAGCTTGGGCGGGAGGCGCACAGATACGCAGTATTTT; CDR3 protein: CASSLGGRRTDTQYF
CDR3 length: 11; D gene: .; V gene: TRBV10-3; J gene: TRBJ2-7; clone size: .; CDR3 DNA: TGTGCCATCAGTGCGCACTACGAGCAGTACTTC; CDR3 protein: CAISAHYEQYF
CDR3 length: 14; D gene: .; V gene: TRBV5-1; J gene: TRBJ1-2; clone size: .; CDR3 DNA: TGCGCCAGCAGCTTCCAGGACACCTTCTATGGCTACACCTTC; CDR3 protein: CASSFQDTFYGYTF
CDR3 length: 16; D gene: .; V gene: TRBV6-5; J gene: TRBJ2-6; clone size: .; CDR3 DNA: TGTGCCAGCAGTTACTCATTGCAGTCTGGGGCCAACGTCCTGACTTTC; CDR3 protein: CASSYSLQSGANVLTF
CDR3 length: 15; D gene: .; V gene: TRBV7-7; J gene: TRBJ2-3; clone size: .; CDR3 DNA: TGTGCTAGCAGCTTAGGAGCGCTTAGCACAGATACGCAGTATTTT; CDR3 protein: CASSLGALSTDTQYF
CDR3 length: 14; D gene: .; V gene: TRBV5-1; J gene: TRBJ2-7; clone size: .; CDR3 DNA: TGCGCCAGCAGCTTGGCTTCAACAACCTACGAGCAGTACTTC; CDR3 protein: CASSLASTTYEQYF
CDR3 length: 15; D gene: .; V gene: TRBV6-6; J gene: TRBJ1-2; clone size: .; CDR3 DNA: TGTGCCAGCACCGATAACGTGGGGGGAAATTATGGCTACACCTTC; CDR3 protein: CASTDNVGGNYGYTF
CDR3 length: 14; D gene: TRBD1; V gene: TRBV7-7; J gene: TRBJ2-5; clone size: .; CDR3 DNA: TGTGCTAGCAGCCCGACAGGGCTTGGAGAGACCCAGTACTTC; CDR3 protein: CASSPTGLGETQYF
CDR3 length: 14; D gene: TRBD2; V gene: TRBV4-1; J gene: TRBJ2-7; clone size: .; CDR3 DNA: TGCGCCAGCAGCCAAGTGACTAGCGGGACGGTCCAGTACTTC; CDR3 protein: CASSQVTSGTVQYF
CDR3 length: 16; D gene: TRBD2; V gene: TRBV18; J gene: TRBJ2-1; clone size: .; CDR3 DNA: TGTGCCAGCTCACCCCTTAGCGGGAGGGGCGGCAATGAGCAGTTCTTC; CDR3 protein: CASSPLSGRGGNEQFF
CDR3 length: 13; D gene: .; V gene: TRBV11-2; J gene: TRBJ1-5; clone size: .; CDR3 DNA: TGTGCCAGCAGCTTAGATAGTTATCAGCCCCAGCATTTT; CDR3 protein: CASSLDSYQPQHF
CDR3 length: 14; D gene: TRBD1; V gene: TRBV28; J gene: TRBJ2-4; clone size: .; CDR3 DNA: TGTGCCAGCAGCCCCCCGGGACAGGGGAACATTCAGTACTTC; CDR3 protein: CASSPPGQGNIQYF
CDR3 length: 14; D gene: .; V gene: TRBV25-1; J gene: TRBJ1-6; clone size: .; CDR3 DNA: TGTGCCAGCAGTTCCCCAGGGAGCAATTCACCCCTCCACTTT; CDR3 protein: CASSSPGSNSPLHF
CDR3 length: 15; D gene: .; V gene: TRBV28; J gene: TRBJ1-6; clone size: .; CDR3 DNA: TGTGCCAGCTCCCTGAGAGGGACCACAGTGGGGCCCCTCCACTTT; CDR3 protein: CASSLRGTTVGPLHF
CDR3 length: 12; D gene: .; V gene: TRBV12-3/TRBV12-4; J gene: TRBJ1-1; clone size: .; CDR3 DNA: TGTGCCAGCAGTACAGGAGACACTGAAGCTTTCTTT; CDR3 protein: CASSTGDTEAFF
CDR3 length: 14; D gene: .; V gene: TRBV11-2; J gene: TRBJ2-7; clone size: .; CDR3 DNA: TGTGCCAGCAGCTTAGACAGCTACTCCTACGAGCAGTACTTC; CDR3 protein: CASSLDSYSYEQYF
CDR3 length: 14; D gene: .; V gene: TRBV14; J gene: TRBJ2-3; clone size: .; CDR3 DNA: TGTGCCAGCAGCCAAGATTTGGTAACAGATACGCAGTATTTT; CDR3 protein: CASSQDLVTDTQYF
CDR3 length: 17; D gene: TRBD1; V gene: TRBV4-3; J gene: TRBJ1-6; clone size: once; CDR3 DNA: TGCGCCAGCAGCCAAGATATGTGGACAGGGGGCGATTCACCCCTCCACTTT; CDR3 protein: CASSQDMWTGGDSPLHF
CDR3 length: 12; D gene: .; V gene: TRBV25-1; J gene: TRBJ1-1; clone size: .; CDR3 DNA: TGTGCCAGCCACCGCGGCGACACTGAAGCTTTCTTT; CDR3 protein: CASHRGDTEAFF
CDR3 length: 14; D gene: .; V gene: TRBV10-3; J gene: TRBJ2-7; clone size: .; CDR3 DNA: TGTGCCATCAGTGAGAAACAGGGTCCGGACGAGCAGTACTTC; CDR3 protein: CAISEKQGPDEQYF
CDR3 length: 17; D gene: TRBD1; V gene: TRBV5-5; J gene: TRBJ1-1; clone size: .; CDR3 DNA: TGTGCCAGCAGCCGGTTCGCGGACACAGGGGCGAACACTGAAGCTTTCTTT; CDR3 protein: CASSRFADTGANTEAFF
CDR3 length: 18; D gene: TRBD1; V gene: TRBV18; J gene: TRBJ2-1; clone size: .; CDR3 DNA: TGTGCCAGCTCACCAAGGCCAGGGGGCGCTGGGGGATACAATGAGCAGTTCTTC; CDR3 protein: CASSPRPGGAGGYNEQFF
CDR3 length: 12; D gene: .; V gene: TRBV3-1/TRBV3-2; J gene: TRBJ2-3; clone size: .; CDR3 DNA: TGTGCCAGCAGTCCAACTAGAGATACGCAGTATTTT; CDR3 protein: CASSPTRDTQYF
CDR3 length: 15; D gene: .; V gene: TRBV7-2; J gene: TRBJ2-1; clone size: .; CDR3 DNA: TGTGCCAGCAGCTTGGACGGGAGCTCCTACAATGAGCAGTTCTTC; CDR3 protein: CASSLDGSSYNEQFF
CDR3 length: 14; D gene: TRBD1; V gene: TRBV5-1; J gene: TRBJ1-1; clone size: .; CDR3 DNA: TGCGCCAGCAGCAGCGTCAGGGGGTCCACTGAAGCTTTCTTT; CDR3 protein: CASSSVRGSTEAFF
CDR3 length: 14; D gene: .; V gene: TRBV5-1; J gene: TRBJ1-2; clone size: once; CDR3 DNA: TGCGCCAGCAGCGGCGATCCGGGATACCTTGGCTACACCTTC; CDR3 protein: CASSGDPGYLGYTF
CDR3 length: 16; D gene: TRBD1; V gene: TRBV10-3; J gene: TRBJ2-1; clone size: .; CDR3 DNA: TGTGCCATCAGTCTCCACCTACAGGGGGACTACAATGAGCAGTTCTTC; CDR3 protein: CAISLHLQGDYNEQFF
CDR3 length: 15; D gene: .; V gene: TRBV18; J gene: TRBJ1-1; clone size: .; CDR3 DNA: TGTGCCAGCTCACCACGGGTCGCCTCGAACACTGAAGCTTTCTTT; CDR3 protein: CASSPRVASNTEAFF
CDR3 length: 15; D gene: TRBD1; V gene: TRBV27; J gene: TRBJ2-1; clone size: .; CDR3 DNA: TGTGCCAGCAGTTTATGGACAGGGTCCCACAATGAGCAGTTCTTC; CDR3 protein: CASSLWTGSHNEQFF
CDR3 length: 10; D gene: TRBD2; V gene: TRBV20-1; J gene: TRBJ2-3; clone size: .; CDR3 DNA: TGCAGTGCGCGGACTAGGCAGCAGTATTTT; CDR3 protein: CSARTRQQYF
CDR3 length: 18; D gene: TRBD2; V gene: TRBV10-3; J gene: TRBJ2-7; clone size: .; CDR3 DNA: TGTGCCATCAGCCAGGGACTAGCGGGAGAACGGGGCTCCTACGAGCAGTACTTC; CDR3 protein: CAISQGLAGERGSYEQYF
CDR3 length: 16; D gene: TRBD2; V gene: TRBV7-2; J gene: TRBJ2-1; clone size: .; CDR3 DNA: TGTGCCAGCAGCTTAGGGGCGGGAGTTCCCTACAATGAGCAGTTCTTC; CDR3 protein: CASSLGAGVPYNEQFF
CDR3 length: 14; D gene: TRBD1; V gene: TRBV5-1; J gene: TRBJ2-7; clone size: once; CDR3 DNA: TGCGCCAGCAGGCCCGGGACAGTCTCCTACGAGCAGTACTTC; CDR3 protein: CASRPGTVSYEQYF
CDR3 length: 15; D gene: .; V gene: TRBV7-9; J gene: TRBJ2-7; clone size: few; CDR3 DNA: TGTGCCAGCAGCTTATATGCAGAGCACTCCTACGAGCAGTACTTC; CDR3 protein: CASSLYAEHSYEQYF